Presented here are 9 T cell receptor beta chains from one specimen sequenced in a study of T cell responses to AZD1222 COVID-19 vaccine. Sequencing was performed with immunoSEQ multiplex PCR; in TCRdb, only in-frame clones are kept and a portion is missing. This table holds 130,000 to 150,000 clones, under 95% found once. The material sequenced was peripheral blood, taken on day 0 of AZD1222 vaccination. The receptor source for this set is an adult in good health.

This chain links TRBV7-9 with TRBJ2-2; D is ambiguous. The V gene's germline CDR1 is SEHNR and CDR2 FQNEAQ (reference sequence). V dropped 3 bases and J dropped 0 bases, with 11 bases sitting between them. The CDR3 spans 16 residues. CDR3 in amino acids: CASSLLRSANTGELFF. In nucleotides, the CDR3 is TGTGCCAGCAGCTTGTTAAGGAGCGCGAACACCGGGGAGCTGTTTTTT.

The J gene is TRBJ1-2, the V gene TRBV2, with D possibly matching TRBD1 (6 bases). The length of the CDR3 is 14 residues. Germline lookup yields CDR1 SNHLY and CDR2 FYNNEI. The ends were cut back, 6 bases at V and 2 bases at J, with 13 bases in the middle. The CDR3 DNA reads as TGTGCCAGCAGCCAACAGGGACCCAACTATGGCTACACCTTC. The encoded protein is CASSQQGPNYGYTF.

The rearrangement joins TRBV9 to TRBJ2-1; 8 positions match TRBD2. J was trimmed by 0 bases and V by 6 bases; bases with no gene match: 8. CDR3 size: 16 residues. Germline lookup yields CDR1 SGDLS and CDR2 YYNGEE. CDR3 DNA sequence: TGTGCCAGCACCTCAGCGGCGGGAGGCTCCTACAATGAGCAGTTCTTC. Amino acids: CASTSAAGGSYNEQFF.

Points on this clone: Other nucleotide sequences in the sample specify the same CDR3. V and J are TRBV9 and TRBJ2-1, with 8 bases aligning to TRBD2. The CDR3 consists of 15 residues. CDR1 SGDLS and CDR2 YYNGEE come from the germline V gene. With V trimmed by 0 bases and J by 4 bases, 3 bases remained unmatched. The CDR3 here is CASSVEGGRYNEQFF. As DNA, the CDR3 is TGTGCCAGCAGCGTAGAAGGCGGGAGGTACAATGAGCAGTTCTTC.

In DNA form, the CDR3 reads TGCGCCAGCAGCTTGGACAGGTTTGATGAGCAGTTCTTC. Its translation is CASSLDRFDEQFF. J is TRBJ2-1 and V is TRBV5-1; the D gene is possibly TRBD1 (5 bases). The germline V and J ends were trimmed by 0 bases and 8 bases, with 9 bases remaining between them. The CDR3 covers 13 residues. The germline V gene encodes CDR1 SGHRS and CDR2 YFSETQ.

J is TRBJ1-1 and V is TRBV7-9, with D perhaps TRBD1 (6 bases). Trimming shortened V by 0 bases and J by 2 bases, and 10 bases separated the two germline ends. Germline V gene lookup returns CDR1 SEHNR and CDR2 FQNEAQ (reference sequence). The CDR3 loop spans 15 amino acids. The chain's CDR3 is CASSLATGQNTEAFF. CDR3 nucleotide sequence: TGTGCCAGCAGCTTAGCGACAGGCCAAAACACTGAAGCTTTCTTT.

The V gene is TRBV7-2, the J gene TRBJ1-2; D remains ambiguous. CDR3 length: 13 amino acids. The germline V gene has CDR1 SGHTA and CDR2 FQGNSA. The V gene lost 3 bases and the J gene lost 3 bases, with 8 bases spanning the gap. CDR3 nucleotides: TGTGCCAGCAGCTTCCCCCAGGACTATGGCTACACCTTC. It yields the protein CASSFPQDYGYTF.

The V and J genes are TRBV6-5 and TRBJ1-5; 8 bases are a match to TRBD1. Trimming cost V 4 bases and J 7 bases; bases outside gene matches: 12. Germline CDR1 reads MNHEY; CDR2 reads SVGAGI. The CDR3 runs to 16 residues. The CDR3 nucleotides read TGTGCCAGCAGTTTAACTGGGGCAGGGGGCATCCAGCCCCAGCATTTT. The encoded protein is CASSLTGAGGIQPQHF.

The chain recombines TRBV5-8 with TRBJ1-5, with unresolved D. The CDR3 has 15 residues. CDR1 SGHTS and CDR2 YDEGEE come from the germline V gene. Trimming shortened V by 4 bases and J by 0 bases, and 11 bases separated the two germline ends. The CDR3 sequence is CASSRLGYSNQPQHF. In nucleotides, the CDR3 is TGTGCCAGCAGCCGGCTAGGTTATAGCAATCAGCCCCAGCATTTT. The full variable domain, completed using reference TRBV5-8 and TRBJ1-5, is EAGVTQSPTHLIKTRGQQATLRCSPISGHTSVYWYQQALGLGLQFLLWYDEGEERNRGNFPPRFSGRQFPNYSSELNVNALELEDSALYLCASSRLGYSNQPQHFGDGTRLSIL.